This record concerns one T cell receptor (beta chain) sequence. Germline V gene data show CDR1 as SGHTA and CDR2 as FQGNSA. V lost 1 base and J lost 5, with 11 bases in between. The CDR3 runs 14 residues. This record belongs to a study of blood T cell repertoires in COVID-19. Study in general: PBMCs, B-cell-depleted T cells, or T cells provided the cDNA or gDNA that made up the material.

Original methodology: Reference gene primer amplification gave estimated nucleated cell counts. Only in-frame clones appear in the TCRdb table, and some are missing; sequencing was by immunoSEQ multiplex PCR. For V, J and clone size, that table is used; D and trimming come from the DNA. The sample has some 240,000 clones, about 88% seen once. This sequence joins TRBV7-2 and TRBJ2-5; a possible D gene is TRBD2 (6 bases). The origin of this receptor is a woman aged 40 to 50 who had recovered from COVID-19. Sequencing was done on a sample of peripheral blood. The CDR3 nucleotides read TGTGCCAGCAGCTTAGATACGGGGGACGAGACCCAGTACTTC. Translating it yields CASSLDTGDETQYF.